The T cell receptor beta chain described here comes from a study of T cell responses to AZD1222 COVID-19 vaccine. Assay used: immunoSEQ multiplex PCR; TCRdb lists only in-frame clones, some missing. In the table there are some 96,000 clones, roughly 90% of which are singletons. The table lists this clone with a few counts. This clonotype was sampled from an adult in good health. Here the sequenced sample was peripheral blood, taken on day 0 of AZD1222 vaccination.

The CDR3, as DNA: TGTGCCAGCAGCAGGTCAGGAGCTAGCAATCAGCCCCAGCATTTT. Residues: CASSRSGASNQPQHF. The chain joins TRBV6-5 to TRBJ1-5; D not resolved. Trimming took off 6 bases at V and 0 bases at J, with 12 bases between the two ends. This CDR3 is built from 15 residues. CDR1 and CDR2 from the germline V gene are MNHEY and SVGAGI.